These 10 T cell receptor beta chains share one sample of origin, sequenced in a study of OX40 agonist ivuxolimab in advanced cancers. Profiled with immunoSEQ multiplex PCR; TCRdb holds only in-frame clones, not every one. The table lists under 100,000 clones, more than 90% of them singletons, with around 0.7% in the top ten. The specimen was CD4+ or CD8+ T cells sorted from blood, collected in a trial of the OX40 agonist ivuxolimab. The receptors here all came from an adult with an advanced solid tumor such as melanoma, head and neck, liver or kidney cancer.

The chain uses TRBV6-5 and TRBJ1-4, with 7 bases aligning to TRBD1. Trimming removed 0 bases from V and 8 bases from J; junction bases left unmatched: 3. The germline gives CDR1 MNHEY, CDR2 SVGAGI. The CDR3 runs to 14 residues. The CDR3 coding sequence is TGTGCCAGCAGTTACTCCAGGGGGGGAGAAAAACTGTTTTTT. Its translation: CASSYSRGGEKLFF.

The chain couples TRBV18 to TRBJ2-7; D call uncertain. The CDR3 totals 12 residues. Germline CDR1 reads KGHSH; CDR2 reads LQKENI. Trimming cost V 3 bases and J 4 bases, with 7 bases left between them. The CDR3 sequence: CASSPTGYEQYF. The CDR3 nucleotides read TGTGCCAGCTCACCCACCGGGTACGAGCAGTACTTC.

In DNA, the CDR3 is TGTGCCGCAGGGGTTCCAGATACGCAGTATTTT. It is translated as CAAGVPDTQYF. The chain recombines TRBV30 with TRBJ2-3; D may be TRBD1 (6 bases). Germline-derived CDR1 and CDR2 are GTSNPN and SVGIG (reference sequence). Trimming took 8 bases from V and 4 from J, leaving 10 bases between them. There are 11 residues in the CDR3.

This chain connects TRBV6-4 to TRBJ1-1; D gene ambiguous. The germline V gene encodes CDR1 MRHNA and CDR2 SNTAGT. V lost 2 bases, J lost 4 bases, and 14 bases lay in between. This CDR3 comprises 15 residues. The DNA of the CDR3 is TGTGCCAGCAGTGACCAAGGAGCTGGGATCACTGAAGCTTTCTTT. Translating gives CASSDQGAGITEAFF.

This clone is a singleton in its sample. The chain employs TRBV2 and TRBJ1-4; TRBD1 matches 7 bases. Losses at the gene ends were 5 bases for V and 7 bases for J; bases not matched to a gene: 1. Germline CDR1 and CDR2: SNHLY and FYNNEI. The CDR3 consists of 12 residues. CDR3 residues: CASSWDSEKLFF. CDR3 nucleotides: TGTGCCAGCAGTTGGGACAGTGAAAAACTGTTTTTT.

CDR3 DNA: TGTGCCACCAAACGGGGGGGCATGGGTAACACTGAAGCTTTCTTT. Translating it yields CATKRGGMGNTEAFF. The chain couples TRBV7-8 to TRBJ1-1; possibly TRBD1 for D (6 bases). Germline V gene lookup returns CDR1 SGHVS and CDR2 FQNEAQ. V was cut by 10 bases and J by 2 bases, with 20 bases left in between. The CDR3 has 15 amino acids.

The J gene is TRBJ1-2, the V gene TRBV7-9, with D maybe TRBD1 (6 bases). V lost 1 base to trimming and J lost 8 bases, with 8 bases between them. The V gene's germline CDR1 is SEHNR and CDR2 FQNEAQ (reference sequence). This CDR3 has 12 amino acids. Written as DNA, the CDR3 is TGTGCCAGCAGCTTAGGGGGGCTCGGCTACACCTTC. Translation gives CASSLGGLGYTF.

The rearrangement uses TRBV18 and TRBJ1-1; TRBD1 aligns across 7 bases. Trimming at V came to 0 bases and at J to 11 bases, leaving 6 bases not matched to a gene. Germline V CDR1 and CDR2: KGHSH, LQKENI. This CDR3 has 13 residues. The CDR3 bases are TGTGCCAGCTCACCACCGCTGACAGGGAGGGCTTTCTTT. Amino acid sequence: CASSPPLTGRAFF.

The rearrangement uses TRBV27 and TRBJ2-6, with D maybe TRBD2 (5 bases). In germline, CDR1 is MNHEY, CDR2 SMNVEV (reference sequence). The V end lost 3 bases, the J end lost 1 base, and 7 bases lay between the germline ends. There are 15 residues in the CDR3. The chain's CDR3 is CASSLEVSGANVLTF. In DNA form, the CDR3 reads TGTGCCAGCAGTTTGGAGGTGTCTGGGGCCAACGTCCTGACTTTC.

The chain uses TRBV7-2 and TRBJ1-1; the D is unclear. This CDR3 region has 14 residues. CDR1 is SGHTA and CDR2 is FQGNSA in the germline V gene. V lost 2 bases to trimming and J lost 5 bases, with 12 bases between them. The CDR3 protein is CASSLSGERTEAFF. The CDR3 bases are TGTGCCAGCAGCTTATCCGGGGAGAGGACTGAAGCTTTCTTT.